This TCR beta chain was sequenced during a study of blood T cell dynamics during melanoma immunotherapy. Documented time point: pre-treatment baseline. One draw preceded checkpoint blockade; another followed its first cycle at week 3. Disease control meant complete response, partial response or stable disease at 12 weeks. Prior systemic cancer therapy, immunosuppressant use and other active malignancies excluded patients. Per germline, CDR1 LGHNA and CDR2 YSLEER. This CDR3 is built from 14 residues. Trimming removed 4 bases at V and 3 bases at J, with 12 bases between. Note on this clone: What it recognizes is unknown.

The table came from immunoSEQ multiplex PCR; TCRdb's copy has only in-frame clones and leaves some out. The sample lists 15,000 to 20,000 clones, approximately 90% occurring once. Study-wide points: The study could not tell melanoma-specific clones from general immune activation.

The sequence came from a human donor with melanoma. J is TRBJ1-1 and V is TRBV4-3; D call uncertain. This specimen consisted of blood, obtained from a patient treated with checkpoint blockade. DNA of the CDR3: TGCGCCAGCAGCCCGTCCCTCAGGTACACTGAAGCTTTCTTT. The encoded protein is CASSPSLRYTEAFF.